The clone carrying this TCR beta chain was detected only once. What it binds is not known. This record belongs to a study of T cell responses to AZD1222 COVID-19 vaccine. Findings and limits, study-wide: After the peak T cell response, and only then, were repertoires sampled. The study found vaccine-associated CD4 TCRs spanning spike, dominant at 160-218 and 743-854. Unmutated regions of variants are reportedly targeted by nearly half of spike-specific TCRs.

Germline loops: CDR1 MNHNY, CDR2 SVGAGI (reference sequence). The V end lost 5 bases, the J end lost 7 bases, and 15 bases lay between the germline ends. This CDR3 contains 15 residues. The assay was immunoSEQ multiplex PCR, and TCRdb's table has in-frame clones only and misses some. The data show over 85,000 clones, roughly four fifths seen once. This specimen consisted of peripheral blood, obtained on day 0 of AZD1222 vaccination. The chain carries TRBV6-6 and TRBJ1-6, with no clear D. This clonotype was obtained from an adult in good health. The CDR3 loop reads CASSRASTGNSPLHF. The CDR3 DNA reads TGTGCCAGCAGTAGGGCTTCCACTGGGAATTCACCCCTCCACTTT.